The 10 T cell receptor beta chains given below trace back to one sample, sequenced in a study of CD8+ T cells in alopecia areata. In each case, RNA was isolated and then reverse transcribed into cDNA as the sequencing template. Using immunoSEQ multiplex PCR, the repertoire was profiled, and TCRdb retains in-frame clones only, with some absent. The sample lists over 150,000 clones, just over 55% occurring once. What was sequenced was CD8+ T cells sorted from blood. These receptors all stem from a human donor in good health.

The chain has TRBV13 and TRBJ2-7; 7 bases are a match to TRBD2. The length of the CDR3 is 15 residues. The V segment lost 6 bases and the J segment 0 bases; nucleotides outside the gene matches: 8. The germline V gene has CDR1 PRHDT and CDR2 FYEKMQ (reference sequence). The CDR3 sequence: CASSSGAGSSYEQYF. The CDR3 region has the DNA TGTGCCAGCAGTTCGGGAGCGGGGAGCTCCTACGAGCAGTACTTC.

The rearrangement links TRBV6-5 to TRBJ1-1, with TRBD1 as a possible D gene (5 bases). V lost 5 bases, J lost 5 bases, and 18 bases lay in between. CDR1 and CDR2 from the germline V gene are MNHEY and SVGAGI. This CDR3 spans 15 amino acids. DNA of the CDR3: TGTGCCAGCAGTCCAAACGGGGGGATAGGGACTGAAGCTTTCTTT. This gives the protein CASSPNGGIGTEAFF.

This clone was recorded a few times. V gene TRBV4-1 combines with J gene TRBJ2-1, with D possibly matching TRBD1 (6 bases). The V end was cut by 3 bases, the J end by 1 base, with 19 bases between. CDR1 and CDR2 from the germline V gene are MGHRA and YSYEKL. The CDR3 has 18 residues. CDR3 bases: TGCGCCAGCAGCCAGACCGCAGGGGATTTCAGATCCTACAATGAGCAGTTCTTC. Protein sequence: CASSQTAGDFRSYNEQFF.

A single count supports this clone. The rearrangement joins TRBV5-1 to TRBJ2-1; TRBD2 is a possible D gene (5 bases). V was shortened by 4 bases and J by 6 bases, with 8 bases between the two germline ends. This CDR3 spans 12 amino acids. Germline assignment: CDR1 SGHRS and CDR2 YFSETQ. This CDR3 is CASSPDSNEQFF. The CDR3 bases are TGCGCCAGCAGCCCGGACTCCAATGAGCAGTTCTTC.

This sequence joins TRBV27 and TRBJ2-7; no firm D call. V shed 8 bases and J shed 2 bases, with 16 bases lying between them. There are 14 residues in the CDR3. Germline loops: CDR1 MNHEY, CDR2 SMNVEV (reference sequence). The CDR3 sequence is CASGQTYNPYEQYF. The CDR3 DNA reads TGTGCCAGCGGCCAAACATACAACCCCTACGAGCAGTACTTC.

This clone came up a few times. V usage is TRBV11-2 and J usage is TRBJ2-7, with D possibly TRBD2 on 5 matching bases. Germline lookup yields CDR1 SGHAT and CDR2 FQNNGV. Trimming removed 8 bases from V and 6 bases from J, with 14 bases in between. This CDR3 spans 12 amino acids. The chain's CDR3 is CASGPSSREQYF. The CDR3 nucleotides are TGTGCCAGCGGCCCTAGCAGTCGCGAGCAGTACTTC.

This chain connects TRBV7-9 to TRBJ2-1; D is possibly TRBD2 (6 bases). V was cut by 6 bases and J by 1 base, with 7 bases left in between. CDR1 SEHNR and CDR2 FQNEAQ come from the germline V gene (reference sequence). This CDR3 comprises 13 residues. Here the CDR3 DNA reads TGTGCCAGCAGGCTAGCGTCCTACAATGAGCAGTTCTTC. Translation gives CASRLASYNEQFF.

The chain is built from TRBV2 and TRBJ2-5; D is unclear. The ends were cut back, 3 bases at V and 2 bases at J, with 7 bases in the middle. The CDR3 is made up of 13 amino acids. Germline V gene lookup returns CDR1 SNHLY and CDR2 FYNNEI. The CDR3 loop is CASSDSHQETQYF. The CDR3 region has the DNA TGTGCCAGCAGTGACTCACATCAAGAGACCCAGTACTTC.

The V gene is TRBV27, the J gene TRBJ1-5; D ambiguous. Germline V gene lookup returns CDR1 MNHEY and CDR2 SMNVEV (reference sequence). Trimming took 6 bases from V and 7 from J, leaving 16 bases between them. This CDR3 comprises 14 residues. Here the CDR3 DNA reads TGTGCCAGCAGCTCCCTCGACCGGGGACAGCCCCAGCATTTT. This translates into CASSSLDRGQPQHF.

This chain links TRBV29-1 with TRBJ2-2, with 11 positions matching TRBD2. This CDR3 comprises 13 residues. V trimming: 7 bases; J trimming: 4 bases; junction bases outside the gene matches: 2. Germline V CDR1 and CDR2: SQVTM, ANQGSEA. CDR3 protein: CSASGGRTGELFF. CDR3 DNA sequence: TGCAGCGCTAGCGGGGGGCGCACCGGGGAGCTGTTTTTT.